The clone carrying this TCR beta chain came up many times. Antigen unknown. Germline V gene data show CDR1 as LNHDA and CDR2 as SQIVND (reference sequence). The CDR3 spans 16 residues. V lost 6 bases to trimming and J lost 7 bases; unmatched junction nucleotides: 15. The sample originates from a study of breast tumors, draining lymph nodes, adjacent tissues. Study observations and caveats: Tumor T cell lymph node origin was a supported hypothesis, not proven.

TCRdb passed the multiplex PCR reads through MiXCR, listing each CDR3 protein once. The data hold about 230,000 distinct CDR3 sequences, with less than 40% observed a single time. The lymph nodes were axillary draining lymph nodes from breast cancer patients. The clonotype originates from a female donor with breast cancer. Some clones in this sample may be carry-over from other donors' samples. Sequencing was performed on axillary lymph node tissue. This chain links TRBV19 with TRBJ1-2; 9 bases line up with TRBD1. CDR3 residues: CASSPETGGFSGGYTF. The CDR3 DNA is TGTGCCAGTAGCCCTGAGACAGGGGGATTCTCTGGTGGCTACACCTTC.